The next 21 T cell receptor beta chains were all read from a single sample in a study of cytomegalovirus exposure and HLA in healthy donors. The PCR employed 60 Vbeta primers together with 13 Jbeta primers. Sequencing was performed with immunoSEQ multiplex PCR; in TCRdb, only in-frame clones are kept and a portion is missing. The profile shows under 150,000 clones, approximately 82% of them singletons. Sequenced input: PBMCs. These receptors were collected from a young man in good health and CMV-seropositive.

The chain couples TRBV7-9 to TRBJ2-5; no firm D call. The germline V gene has CDR1 SEHNR and CDR2 FQNEAQ (reference sequence). The CDR3 is 14 residues long. The V end lost 1 base, the J end lost 2 bases, and 8 bases lay between the germline ends. The CDR3 protein is CASSLVGQQETQYF. The CDR3 nucleotides are TGTGCCAGCAGCTTAGTGGGCCAGCAAGAGACCCAGTACTTC.

This clone was detected once. The chain couples TRBV28 to TRBJ1-2, with D maybe TRBD1 (5 bases). The CDR3 sequence is 12 residues long. V lost 11 bases, J lost 7 bases, and 17 bases lay in between. Germline V lookup: CDR1 MDHEN, CDR2 SYDVKM. CDR3 coding DNA: TGTGCCGGGGCCGGGTCCTGGGGTGGCTACACCTTC. It specifies CAGAGSWGGYTF.

This clone was seen a handful of times. The chain has TRBV2 and TRBJ2-1, with 8 positions matching TRBD2. The ends lost 7 bases at V and 8 bases at J; junction bases unmatched: 7. The CDR3 is 13 amino acids. Germline CDR1 reads SNHLY; CDR2 reads FYNNEI. This chain's CDR3 is CASKTGGAYEQFF. CDR3 coding DNA: TGTGCCAGCAAGACCGGGGGGGCCTATGAGCAGTTCTTC.

The chain employs TRBV7-9 and TRBJ2-3; 13 nucleotides line up with TRBD2. J gave up 0 bases and V 8 bases, and 2 bases lay outside the gene matches. The germline V gene has CDR1 SEHNR and CDR2 FQNEAQ (reference sequence). The CDR3 runs to 15 residues. The CDR3 coding sequence is TGTGCCAGCCGACTAGCGGGGGGAAGCACAGATACGCAGTATTTT. As protein: CASRLAGGSTDTQYF.

DNA for the CDR3: TGTGCCAGCTCACTTTCCGGGACAGATACGCAGTATTTT. It encodes CASSLSGTDTQYF. V gene TRBV18 combines with J gene TRBJ2-3; D is ambiguous. From germline, CDR1 is KGHSH and CDR2 LQKENI. This CDR3 is built from 13 residues. Trimming left V 4 bases short and J 3 bases short, with 8 bases between.

The chain carries TRBV2 and TRBJ2-7; the D is unclear. There are 11 residues in the CDR3. Germline CDR1 SNHLY, CDR2 FYNNEI. The V end was cut by 3 bases, the J end by 9 bases, with 9 bases between. CDR3 nucleotide sequence: TGTGCCAGCAGTGATTCGGGTTTGCAGTACTTC. Translating gives CASSDSGLQYF.

Worth noting for this clone: A read error may account for a junction end that differs from germline. V gene TRBV4-1 combines with J gene TRBJ2-5; 7 nucleotides agree with TRBD2. Germline V gives CDR1 MGHRA, CDR2 YSYEKL. This CDR3 region has 14 residues. The CDR3 protein is CASGQGLVGETQYF. CDR3 nucleotide sequence: TGCGCCAGCGGCCAAGGACTAGTCGGAGAGACCCAGTACTTC.

The chain employs TRBV28 and TRBJ2-5; D is unresolved. Trimming took 6 bases from V and 0 from J, leaving 14 bases between them. Per germline, CDR1 MDHEN and CDR2 SYDVKM. The CDR3 extends over 15 amino acids. The CDR3 region is CASSPTLEYQETQYF. The CDR3 DNA follows: TGTGCCAGCAGCCCGACCCTGGAGTACCAAGAGACCCAGTACTTC.

The J gene is TRBJ2-7, the V gene TRBV27; perhaps TRBD2 as D (5 bases). Germline V gene sequence: CDR1 MNHEY, CDR2 SMNVEV (reference sequence). The CDR3 totals 14 residues. Trimming stripped 0 bases from V and 1 base from J, with 7 bases between. The DNA of the CDR3 is TGTGCCAGCAGTTTATCGAGCGGTTCCTACGAGCAGTACTTC. As protein: CASSLSSGSYEQYF.

The rearrangement joins TRBV5-1 to TRBJ2-5, with D possibly being TRBD2 (6 bases). V lost 0 bases to trimming and J lost 4 bases, with 13 bases between them. The CDR3 contains 15 residues. Germline CDR1 is SGHRS and CDR2 is YFSETQ. The CDR3 region is CASSLARAGGETQYF. CDR3 nucleotide sequence: TGCGCCAGCAGCTTGGCCCGAGCCGGGGGAGAGACCCAGTACTTC.

The chain carries TRBV27 and TRBJ1-3; D not resolved. The length of the CDR3 is 16 residues. Germline CDR1 is MNHEY and CDR2 is SMNVEV (reference sequence). Trimming took 3 bases from V and 0 from J, leaving 12 bases between them. As DNA, the CDR3 is TGTGCCAGCAGTTTCTCCGCGGAGCTCTCTGGAAACACCATATATTTT. Protein product: CASSFSAELSGNTIYF.

The chain couples TRBV2 to TRBJ2-3; 9 positions agree with TRBD1. CDR1 is SNHLY and CDR2 is FYNNEI in the germline V gene. CDR3 length equals 19 residues. V lost 2 bases to trimming and J lost 0 bases; unmatched junction nucleotides: 12. The CDR3 DNA reads as TGTGCCAGCAGTGAAAGAGGAGACAGGGGGGACCCTAGCACAGATACGCAGTATTTT. Protein: CASSERGDRGDPSTDTQYF.

The chain couples TRBV19 to TRBJ1-1, with 8 bases that match TRBD1. The length of the CDR3 is 15 residues. V gave up 10 bases and J gave up 3 bases; unmatched junction bases: 13. Per germline, CDR1 LNHDA and CDR2 SQIVND (reference sequence). The CDR3 sequence: CATKWGGTGDTEAFF. CDR3 in DNA: TGTGCCACGAAGTGGGGAGGGACAGGCGACACTGAAGCTTTCTTT.

The chain couples TRBV28 to TRBJ1-4, with TRBD1 matching over 9 bases. Per the germline V gene, CDR1 is MDHEN and CDR2 is SYDVKM. The CDR3 covers 17 residues. The ends lost 3 bases at V and 4 bases at J; junction bases unmatched: 9. Here the CDR3 DNA reads TGTGCCAGCAGTTTGCCGAGGGACAGGGATGATAATGAAAAACTGTTTTTT. It specifies CASSLPRDRDDNEKLFF.

The chain couples TRBV9 to TRBJ2-5; D not resolved. V was shortened by 0 bases and J by 2 bases, with 11 bases between the two germline ends. Germline V CDR1 and CDR2: SGDLS, YYNGEE. There are 15 residues in the CDR3. CDR3: CASSVVELTQETQYF. DNA for the CDR3: TGTGCCAGCAGCGTAGTAGAACTCACTCAAGAGACCCAGTACTTC.

The V and J genes are TRBV30 and TRBJ1-2, with TRBD1 matching 12 bases. This CDR3 has 15 amino acids. Germline V gene sequence: CDR1 GTSNPN, CDR2 SVGIG (reference sequence). Trimming removed 0 bases from V and 9 bases from J; junction bases left unmatched: 8. The CDR3 bases are TGTGCCTGGAGTGTAGGGACAGGGGGCTGGGGGAGCTACACCTTC. It is translated as CAWSVGTGGWGSYTF.

This sequence joins TRBV7-2 and TRBJ2-5, with 8 bases lining up with TRBD2. V lost 3 bases and J lost 5; bases outside the gene matches: 8. Germline V gene lookup returns CDR1 SGHTA and CDR2 FQGNSA. This CDR3 is built from 15 residues. CDR3 sequence: CASSLGRGVFETQYF. The CDR3 DNA sequence: TGTGCCAGCAGCTTGGGGCGGGGGGTGTTTGAGACCCAGTACTTC.

This clone has a single count. The chain employs TRBV11-3 and TRBJ2-3; the D gene is possibly TRBD2 (5 bases). V was shortened by 5 bases and J by 3 bases, with 12 bases between the two germline ends. From germline, CDR1 is SGHNT and CDR2 YENEEA. CDR3 length equals 14 residues. The CDR3 DNA sequence: TGTGCCAGCAGCCCCCCCCCGGGGACAGATACGCAGTATTTT. This gives the protein CASSPPPGTDTQYF.

This clone was counted a single time. The chain joins TRBV2 to TRBJ2-1; 7 positions agree with TRBD2. CDR1 and CDR2 from the germline V gene are SNHLY and FYNNEI. With V trimmed by 11 bases and J by 10 bases, 14 bases remained unmatched. The CDR3 has 13 amino acids. The CDR3 region has the DNA TGTGCCGGGAGGCGGGGACTACGCTTGGAGCAGTTCTTC. It yields the protein CAGRRGLRLEQFF.

J is TRBJ1-5 and V is TRBV21-1. TRBV21-1 is termed a pseudogene. This CDR3 spans 17 amino acids. CDR3 residues: CASSNLASGGRRQPQHF. The CDR3, as DNA: TGTGCCAGCAGCAACTTGGCCTCCGGGGGGAGGAGGCAGCCCCAGCATTTT.

The V call is TRBV28, the J call TRBJ2-7, with D perhaps TRBD1 (5 bases). Trimming shortened V by 4 bases and J by 1 base, and 8 bases separated the two germline ends. The CDR3 extends over 13 amino acids. Germline V gene lookup returns CDR1 MDHEN and CDR2 SYDVKM. This CDR3 reads CASSSGHSYEQYF. CDR3 nucleotide sequence: TGTGCCAGCAGTTCCGGACATTCCTACGAGCAGTACTTC.